Listed here are 32 T cell receptor beta chains from one sample, sequenced in a study of control samples from healthy donors and cancer patients. Assay: immunoSEQ multiplex PCR; the TCRdb copy retains only in-frame clones and omits some. The table includes some 130,000 clones, about 92% detected once. The sequenced sample consisted of blood. The receptors stem from a woman between 45 and 60 years old in good health.

This chain uses TRBV2 with TRBJ2-3; D remains unclear. Looked up from germline, CDR1 is SNHLY and CDR2 is FYNNEI. This CDR3 has 14 amino acids. Trimming left V 2 bases short and J 3 bases short, with 9 bases between. DNA of the CDR3: TGTGCCAGCAGTGAACCCCGTTTGACAGATACGCAGTATTTT. Translation gives CASSEPRLTDTQYF.

The V gene is TRBV5-6, the J gene TRBJ2-7, with D perhaps given as TRBD1 or TRBD2 (5 bases each). The V gene's germline CDR1 is SGHDT and CDR2 YYEEEE. Between the trimmed V and J ends, which lost 2 bases and 3 bases, there was a span of 12 bases. The CDR3 sequence is 14 residues long. The CDR3 loop is CASSLTGTHYEQYF. The CDR3 DNA sequence: TGTGCCAGCAGCTTAACCGGGACGCACTACGAGCAGTACTTC.

The gene calls are TRBV27 and TRBJ2-1, with 13 bases matching TRBD2. From germline, CDR1 is MNHEY and CDR2 SMNVEV (reference sequence). This CDR3 spans 18 amino acids. Unmatched junction bases numbered 7, after V lost 0 bases and J lost 5 bases. The CDR3 region is CASSLSISGLAGNNEQFF. The CDR3 coding sequence is TGTGCCAGCAGTTTATCGATTTCGGGACTAGCGGGAAACAATGAGCAGTTCTTC.

The V call is TRBV7-9, the J call TRBJ1-2; 9 nucleotides align to TRBD1. J lost 3 bases, V lost 4 bases, and 9 bases had no gene match. CDR1 and CDR2 (germline): SEHNR, FQNEAQ (reference sequence). CDR3 length: 16 residues. In DNA form, the CDR3 reads TGTGCCAGCAGCTCAGGGGGGACAGGGCGGGACTATGGCTACACCTTC. It translates to CASSSGGTGRDYGYTF. The whole variable domain, remainder taken from reference TRBV7-9 and TRBJ1-2, is DTGVSQNPRHKITKRGQNVTFRCDPISEHNRLYWYRQTLGQGPEFLTYFQNEAQLEKSRLLSDRFSAERPKGSFSTLEIQRTEQGDSAMYLCASSSGGTGRDYGYTFGSGTRLTVV.

V and J are TRBV6-5 and TRBJ2-1, with TRBD2 as a possible D gene (5 bases). The CDR3 length is 11 residues. The V gene's germline CDR1 is MNHEY and CDR2 SVGAGI. V was clipped by 8 bases and J by 8 bases, with 10 bases between them. CDR3 protein: CASGLTHEQFF. As DNA, the CDR3 is TGTGCCAGCGGACTTACACATGAGCAGTTCTTC.

The genes are TRBV4-1 and TRBJ1-5; 9 bases agree with TRBD1. V trimming: 4 bases; J trimming: 6 bases; junction bases outside the gene matches: 7. The CDR3 sequence is 15 residues long. From germline, CDR1 is MGHRA and CDR2 YSYEKL. The CDR3: CASSPQGQGGQPQHF. The CDR3 region has the DNA TGCGCCAGCAGCCCACAGGGACAGGGCGGTCAGCCCCAGCATTTT.

The genes are TRBV11-2 and TRBJ2-1; 9 positions agree with TRBD2. This CDR3 has 14 residues. Germline V lookup: CDR1 SGHAT, CDR2 FQNNGV. V lost 4 bases and J lost 7; bases outside the gene matches: 5. The CDR3 loop is CASSWIAGVNEQFF. CDR3 DNA sequence: TGTGCCAGCAGCTGGATAGCGGGGGTGAATGAGCAGTTCTTC.

The chain couples TRBV5-6 to TRBJ1-1, with D possibly TRBD1 on 6 matching bases. The CDR3 runs 14 residues. V lost 3 bases and J 5 bases, leaving 14 bases between the germline ends. CDR1 SGHDT and CDR2 YYEEEE come from the germline V gene. For the CDR3, the DNA is TGTGCCAGCAGCTATGACGGGGGCCGGACTGAAGCTTTCTTT. Amino acid sequence: CASSYDGGRTEAFF.

The chain joins TRBV10-3 to TRBJ2-3, with 8 bases matching TRBD1. The CDR3 covers 15 residues. Per germline, CDR1 ENHRY and CDR2 SYGVKD. J lost 2 bases, V lost 2 bases, and 3 bases had no gene match. The CDR3 DNA reads as TGTGCCATCAGTGAGGGGGACAGGACCACAGATACGCAGTATTTT. Its translation is CAISEGDRTTDTQYF.

This rearrangement joins TRBV20-1 to TRBJ1-2; the D gene is possibly TRBD1 (6 bases). This CDR3 has 14 residues. Between the trimmed V and J ends, which lost 3 bases and 5 bases, there was a span of 16 bases. Germline V gene lookup returns CDR1 DFQATT and CDR2 SNEGSKA (reference sequence). Here the CDR3 DNA reads TGCAGTGCTAGTGGGGGGGGCGCAGGATATGGCTACACCTTC. Amino acid sequence: CSASGGGAGYGYTF.

This clone came up once. The chain is built from TRBV24-1 and TRBJ1-5; D may be TRBD1 (5 bases). Germline V gives CDR1 KGHDR, CDR2 SFDVKD. The CDR3 is made up of 14 amino acids. V lost 2 bases and J 5 bases, leaving 9 bases between the germline ends. Here the CDR3 DNA reads TGTGCCACCAGTGATTCCGACAGCTATCAGCCCCAGCATTTT. It yields the protein CATSDSDSYQPQHF.

DNA for the CDR3: TGTGCCAGCAGTGGAGGGCCCCGCAGGGAAAAACTGTTTTTT. This encodes CASSGGPRREKLFF. V gene TRBV25-1 combines with J gene TRBJ1-4; D is uncertain. Trimming left V 4 bases short and J 8 bases short, with 14 bases between. The CDR3 is 14 amino acids. Germline V gene data show CDR1 as MGHDK and CDR2 as SYGVNS.

This chain connects TRBV7-2 to TRBJ2-5; 9 nucleotides match TRBD1. J gave up 4 bases and V 5 bases, and 8 bases lay outside the gene matches. Germline CDR1 reads SGHTA; CDR2 reads FQGNSA. The CDR3 extends over 15 amino acids. The chain's CDR3 is CASSVGGQGPETQYF. CDR3 in DNA: TGTGCCAGCAGCGTGGGTGGACAGGGGCCAGAGACCCAGTACTTC.

CDR3 nucleotides: TGCGCCAGCAGCCAACGACAGGGTGATTCACCCCTCCACTTT. As protein: CASSQRQGDSPLHF. J is TRBJ1-6 and V is TRBV4-1; 7 bases are a match to TRBD1. The ends lost 2 bases at V and 8 bases at J; junction bases unmatched: 3. The CDR3 spans 14 residues. Germline V gives CDR1 MGHRA, CDR2 YSYEKL.

The CDR3 nucleotides are TGCGCCAGCAGCCGGACAGGGTCTGGAAACACCATATATTTT. It codes for CASSRTGSGNTIYF. The chain joins TRBV5-1 to TRBJ1-3, with 8 bases aligning to TRBD1. The CDR3 consists of 14 residues. The V gene's germline CDR1 is SGHRS and CDR2 YFSETQ. V was pared by 4 bases and J by 1 base, with 1 base of the junction left unmatched.

V and J are TRBV21-1 and TRBJ2-7; TRBD1 is taken as the D call from the table, unchecked against the DNA. TRBV21-1 represents a pseudogene. The CDR3 has 17 residues. This CDR3 is CASSKPVTGGEAYEQYF. The CDR3 region has the DNA TGTGCCAGCAGCAAACCCGTAACAGGGGGCGAAGCCTACGAGCAGTACTTC.

The V and J genes are TRBV10-2 and TRBJ2-5; TRBD2 matches 8 bases. The V gene end was trimmed by 4 bases and the J gene end by 5 bases; junction bases not matched to a gene: 12. The germline gives CDR1 WSHSY, CDR2 SAAADI. The CDR3 has 16 residues. CDR3 nucleotide sequence: TGCGCCAGCAGTGTTCGCGGGGGGCCCCGGGAGGAGACCCAGTACTTC. Protein: CASSVRGGPREETQYF.

Points on this clone: The junction differs from germline at one of its ends, possibly a read error. This chain connects TRBV6-6 to TRBJ1-2; D uncertain. Germline assignment: CDR1 MNHNY and CDR2 SVGAGI (reference sequence). This CDR3 has 13 amino acids. The CDR3 spells CASRSPSGYGYTF. For the CDR3, the DNA is TGTGCCAGCAGAAGCCCGTCAGGCTATGGGTACACCTTC.

This clone was seen just once. The V gene is TRBV3-1 (or the pseudogene TRBV3-2), the J gene TRBJ2-1; D unclear. Germline V lookup: CDR1 LGHDT, CDR2 YNNKEL (reference sequence). This CDR3 region has 16 residues. Trimming removed 2 bases from V and 5 bases from J, with 16 bases in between. The CDR3 DNA reads TGTGCCAGCAGCCAATACGTGGCTGCCCTTAACAATGAGCAGTTCTTC. Translating it yields CASSQYVAALNNEQFF.

The chain carries TRBV5-1 and TRBJ2-2; TRBD1 aligns across 7 bases. The CDR3 contains 18 residues. Germline lookup yields CDR1 SGHRS and CDR2 YFSETQ. J lost 0 bases, V lost 1 base, and 9 bases had no gene match. The CDR3 DNA reads TGCGCCAGCAGCTTGATGGGCAGGGGGTTTTCGAACACCGGGGAGCTGTTTTTT. As protein: CASSLMGRGFSNTGELFF. The complete variable domain, with remaining parts taken from reference TRBV5-1 and TRBJ2-2, reads KAGVTQTPRYLIKTRGQQVTLSCSPISGHRSVSWYQQTPGQGLQFLFEYFSETQRNKGNFPGRFSGRQFSNSRSEMNVSTLELGDSALYLCASSLMGRGFSNTGELFFGEGSRLTVL.

This rearrangement joins TRBV30 to TRBJ2-1; 11 bases match TRBD2. V trimming: 4 bases; J trimming: 10 bases; junction bases outside the gene matches: 6. Looked up from germline, CDR1 is GTSNPN and CDR2 is SVGIG (reference sequence). The length of the CDR3 is 13 residues. The CDR3 bases are TGTGCCTGGACCTTTAGCGGGGGGGGAGAGCAGTTCTTC. Translation: CAWTFSGGGEQFF.

This sequence joins TRBV6-1 and TRBJ1-3; D is unclear. V dropped 3 bases and J dropped 6 bases, with 3 bases sitting between them. Per germline, CDR1 MNHNS and CDR2 SASEGT. The CDR3 totals 11 residues. DNA of the CDR3: TGTGCCAGCAGTGACCAAAACACCATATATTTT. Translated, it gives CASSDQNTIYF.

V and J are TRBV6-6 and TRBJ2-2; 13 nucleotides align to TRBD2. V was clipped by 5 bases and J by 4 bases; unmatched bases: 16. There are 20 residues in the CDR3. CDR1 and CDR2 (germline): MNHNY, SVGAGI (reference sequence). The CDR3 DNA follows: TGTGCCAGCAGTCCTCCACTAGCGGGAGGGATTCACGGAGGCACCGGGGAGCTGTTTTTT. Protein sequence: CASSPPLAGGIHGGTGELFF.

The chain has TRBV29-1 and TRBJ2-5; tentative D call: TRBD2 (6 bases). The CDR3 is 15 amino acids. Trimming took off 6 bases at V and 9 bases at J, with 26 bases between the two ends. The germline V gene has CDR1 SQVTM and CDR2 ANQGSEA. The CDR3 DNA reads TGCAGCGTCTCTAGCGTAGGCTCGAGCCCTAGGGCCCAGTACTTC. It specifies CSVSSVGSSPRAQYF.

The V call is TRBV11-2, the J call TRBJ2-1; 7 nucleotides agree with TRBD1. The CDR3 is 15 amino acids. V shed 0 bases, J shed 6 bases, and the junction held 5 bases outside the gene matches. From germline, CDR1 is SGHAT and CDR2 FQNNGV. CDR3 nucleotide sequence: TGTGCCAGCAGCTTAGATCAGGGGGAAGCCAATGAGCAGTTCTTC. This encodes CASSLDQGEANEQFF.

The chain recombines TRBV30 with TRBJ1-6; TRBD1 matches at 10 bases. Germline CDR1 GTSNPN, CDR2 SVGIG (reference sequence). J lost 10 bases, V lost 3 bases, and 3 bases had no gene match. The CDR3 extends over 13 amino acids. The CDR3 here is CAWSRTGGSPLHF. The CDR3 DNA reads TGTGCCTGGAGCAGGACAGGGGGATCACCCCTCCACTTT.

The chain employs TRBV5-6 and TRBJ1-1; D gene ambiguous. The V gene lost 4 bases and the J gene lost 3 bases, with 10 bases spanning the gap. Germline CDR1 reads SGHDT; CDR2 reads YYEEEE. The CDR3 loop spans 13 amino acids. CDR3 DNA sequence: TGTGCCAGCAGCGGGGTGGGATACACTGAAGCTTTCTTT. This encodes CASSGVGYTEAFF.

This chain joins TRBV5-1 and TRBJ1-5, with TRBD1 matching over 11 bases. Germline V gene data show CDR1 as SGHRS and CDR2 as YFSETQ. The trim removed 4 bases at V and 0 bases at J, leaving 9 bases unmatched. The CDR3 is 18 residues long. The CDR3 bases are TGCGCCAGCAGCCCCGGGACAGGGGGTTCCTATAGCAATCAGCCCCAGCATTTT. It specifies CASSPGTGGSYSNQPQHF.

The chain is built from TRBV28 and TRBJ2-4; no definite D call. Looked up from germline, CDR1 is MDHEN and CDR2 is SYDVKM. The CDR3 length is 14 residues. V gave up 4 bases and J gave up 0 bases, with 7 bases separating them. CDR3 in DNA: TGTGCCAGCAGTTCCTTTCTAGCCAAAAACATTCAGTACTTC. Encoded protein: CASSSFLAKNIQYF.

This chain links TRBV2 with TRBJ2-3, with a possible D match to TRBD2 (5 bases). CDR1 and CDR2 from the germline V gene are SNHLY and FYNNEI. The V gene lost 6 bases and the J gene lost 0 bases, with 16 bases spanning the gap. The CDR3 has 16 residues. As DNA, the CDR3 is TGTGCCAGCAGGTTACGGGGAGCTCTCAGCACAGATACGCAGTATTTT. It translates to CASRLRGALSTDTQYF. Using reference TRBV2 and TRBJ2-3 for the parts outside the CDR3, the full variable domain is EPEVTQTPSHQVTQMGQEVILRCVPISNHLYFYWYRQILGQKVEFLVSFYNNEISEKSEIFDDQFSVERPDGSNFTLKIRSTKLEDSAMYFCASRLRGALSTDTQYFGPGTRLTVL.

V is TRBV5-1 and J is TRBJ2-7; D is ambiguous. The CDR3 covers 12 residues. Germline V CDR1 and CDR2: SGHRS, YFSETQ. Trimming cost V 0 bases and J 2 bases, with 3 bases left between them. The CDR3 region has the DNA TGCGCCAGCAGCTTGGAACCCTACGAGCAGTACTTC. Protein: CASSLEPYEQYF. The full variable domain, with the rest looked up from reference TRBV5-1 and TRBJ2-7, is KAGVTQTPRYLIKTRGQQVTLSCSPISGHRSVSWYQQTPGQGLQFLFEYFSETQRNKGNFPGRFSGRQFSNSRSEMNVSTLELGDSALYLCASSLEPYEQYFGPGTRLTVT.

V usage is TRBV19 and J usage is TRBJ1-1; 8 bases line up with TRBD1. V lost 5 bases and J lost 7; bases outside the gene matches: 9. Germline V gene data show CDR1 as LNHDA and CDR2 as SQIVND (reference sequence). CDR3 length equals 14 residues. The CDR3 DNA follows: TGTGCCAGTAGTCGGACAGGGCACGGTAGTGAAGCTTTCTTT. It translates to CASSRTGHGSEAFF.